This T cell receptor beta chain was sequenced during a study of cytomegalovirus exposure and HLA in healthy donors. On the study more broadly: Counted in an early data release were 75 million to 85 million unique TCRs from HLA-typed donors. Overall study findings and caveats: The likely explanation for a cluster of highly shared sequence variants was sequencing artifact. There were under 200 TCR beta chains listed as cytomegalovirus-associated.

PCR used 60 Vbeta primers and 13 Jbeta primers. Per the authors' pipeline: The count from a later analysis was 70 million to 85 million unique TCR beta chains, some 12 million of them shared. Here immunoSEQ multiplex PCR was the method, and the copy in TCRdb shows in-frame clones only, minus some. The V and J calls and clone size come from that table; D and trimming were worked out from the DNA. The table shows over 150,000 clones, with roughly 79% occurring only once. This clone was detected once. What it binds is unknown. The germline CDR1 and CDR2 sequences are SGHTA and FQGTGA. The CDR3 has 13 amino acids. V was cut by 4 bases and J by 3 bases, with 7 bases left in between.

This TCR derives from a male donor in good health and CMV-seronegative. Sequenced material: PBMCs. The chain carries TRBV7-3 and TRBJ1-5; D unresolved. CDR3 nucleotides: TGTGCCAGCAGCTCACTCCCCAATCAGCCCCAGCATTTT. Its translation is CASSSLPNQPQHF.